This T cell receptor (beta chain) comes out of a study of OX40 agonist ivuxolimab in advanced cancers. General study findings and limits: CD8+ T cells (on average) carried more expanded clones than CD4+ T cells.

Some clones are missing from TCRdb's copy, which holds only in-frame ones; the method was immunoSEQ multiplex PCR. The table has about 64,000 clones, less than 90% seen once. On this clone itself: Its antigen is as yet unknown.

V lost 2 bases, J lost 2 bases, and 11 bases lay in between. Germline CDR1 is WNHNN and CDR2 is SYGVQD (reference sequence). This CDR3 has 15 amino acids. The rearrangement joins TRBV10-1 to TRBJ2-3; tentatively, D is TRBD1 (6 bases). Here the sequenced sample was CD4+ or CD8+ T cells sorted from blood, taken in a trial of the OX40 agonist ivuxolimab. This receptor was identified in an adult with an advanced solid tumor such as melanoma, head and neck, liver or kidney cancer. The CDR3 sequence: CASSEVQGSTDTQYF. The CDR3 DNA follows: TGCGCCAGCAGTGAGGTACAGGGATCCACAGATACGCAGTATTTT.